Included here is one T cell receptor beta chain sequence, with context. Its target is not known. The data were obtained in a study of T cell responses to AZD1222 COVID-19 vaccine. Study results and caveats: Two doses of AZD1222 preceded a rise in Spike-specific TCR breadth and depth.

Germline V gene data show CDR1 as MNHEY and CDR2 as SVGAGI. The germline V and J ends were trimmed by 4 bases and 1 base, with 14 bases remaining between them. The CDR3 has 16 residues. Assay used: immunoSEQ multiplex PCR; TCRdb lists only in-frame clones, some missing. Altogether approximately 150,000 clones are present, over 90% being singletons, with the ten largest covering around 5.9%. Sequenced material: peripheral blood, taken on day 0 of AZD1222 vaccination. This TCR came from an adult in good health. The chain has TRBV6-5 and TRBJ1-5, with D uncertain. The chain's CDR3 is CASSSLIVGSNQPQHF. CDR3 nucleotide sequence: TGTGCCAGCAGTTCCTTGATTGTCGGAAGCAATCAGCCCCAGCATTTT.